Listed below are T cell receptor beta chains from one sample, sequenced in a study of blood T cell repertoires in COVID-19. The assay was immunoSEQ multiplex PCR, and TCRdb's table has in-frame clones only and misses some. The sample includes 440,000 or so clones, about 91% of them seen just once. Material: peripheral blood. These TCRs come from a woman aged 40 to 49 with COVID-19, enrolled during active disease. Both conserved end residues are part of each CDR3.

>TRBV6-2/TRBV6-3|TRBJ1-2
CASSTSSSSIYGYTF
>TRBV5-5|TRBJ2-7
CASSLGQGIYEQYF
>TRBV15|TRBJ1-4
CATSRDRANEKLFF
>TRBV14|TRBJ2-2
CASSQVGAIGELFF
>TRBV7-2|TRBJ2-2
CASSPTVNTGELFF
>TRBV9|TRBJ2-3
CASSSLTRLTDTQYF
>TRBV14|TRBJ2-7
CASSQARDRYEQYF
>TRBV4-3|TRBJ2-1
CASSQAETVPFNEQFF
>TRBV27|TRBJ2-1
CASSLIPGRGQQFF
>TRBV7-2|TRBJ2-2
CASSLGPGGGLSGELFF
>TRBV5-4|TRBJ1-4
CASSLGGGTNEKLFF
>TRBV14|TRBJ2-3
CASSQRQGRDTQYF
>TRBV6-4|TRBJ2-2
CASSSSEPGLSNTGELFF
>TRBV7-2|TRBJ1-1
CASSLRGKNTEAFF
>TRBV13|TRBJ1-1
CASSLTYRVAEAFF
>TRBV4-2|TRBJ2-7
CASSQAGGRTYEQYF
>TRBV27|TRBJ1-5
CASSSHQGGDQPQHF
>TRBV6-6|TRBJ2-2
CASGQGGGQGTGELFF
>TRBV5-1|TRBJ1-2
CASSLEGAFNYGYTF
>TRBV6-5|TRBJ2-1
CASSFDRDEFNEQFF
>TRBV28|TRBJ2-7
CASTTTRGSDEQYF
>TRBV4-3|TRBJ1-5
CASSQDSGVQPQHF
>TRBV7-2|TRBJ1-1
CASSLTSGTNTEAFF
>TRBV5-1|TRBJ1-1
CASKLTGGPPTEAFF
>TRBV5-1|TRBJ2-1
CASSLDSYNEQFF
>TRBV7-2|TRBJ2-1
CASSRDRSSYNEQFF
>TRBV7-2|TRBJ1-2
CASSRRQGGTPNRYGYTF
>TRBV5-8|TRBJ1-4
CASSLVDRATNEKLFF
>TRBV19|TRBJ2-7
CASSLRLAGGAYEQYF
>TRBV4-1|TRBJ1-3
CASSQKKTGGVGNTIYF
>TRBV7-2|TRBJ2-2
CASSFSLGQGARTGELFF
>TRBV6-5|TRBJ1-5
CASSPQVGPQHF
>TRBV19|TRBJ2-5
CASSIVSETQYF
>TRBV10-2|TRBJ1-2
CASTNGKGGNYGYTF
>TRBV3-1/TRBV3-2|TRBJ2-1
CASSLGLAGSNNEQFF
>TRBV6-5|TRBJ1-2
CASSYSGQGLFYGYTF
>TRBV7-2|TRBJ1-5
CASSLGRLSNQPQHF
>TRBV10-3|TRBJ2-2
CAISPGLAGVTNTGELFF
>TRBV14|TRBJ1-4
CASSQEQGLQKLFF
>TRBV12-5|TRBJ2-1
CASGLVPGPSSYNEQFF
>TRBV20-1|TRBJ1-2
CSAIDSYGYTF
>TRBV27|TRBJ1-5
CASRDTGLGNQPQHF
>TRBV15|TRBJ2-1
CATSRDILNGANLGDEQFF
>TRBV6-1|TRBJ1-6
CASSEGGGWASPLHF
>TRBV28|TRBJ2-1
CASRASGVAYNEQFF
>TRBV11-2|TRBJ1-6
CASSPQGNNSPLHF
>TRBV5-8|TRBJ1-2
CASSLAQGANYGYTF